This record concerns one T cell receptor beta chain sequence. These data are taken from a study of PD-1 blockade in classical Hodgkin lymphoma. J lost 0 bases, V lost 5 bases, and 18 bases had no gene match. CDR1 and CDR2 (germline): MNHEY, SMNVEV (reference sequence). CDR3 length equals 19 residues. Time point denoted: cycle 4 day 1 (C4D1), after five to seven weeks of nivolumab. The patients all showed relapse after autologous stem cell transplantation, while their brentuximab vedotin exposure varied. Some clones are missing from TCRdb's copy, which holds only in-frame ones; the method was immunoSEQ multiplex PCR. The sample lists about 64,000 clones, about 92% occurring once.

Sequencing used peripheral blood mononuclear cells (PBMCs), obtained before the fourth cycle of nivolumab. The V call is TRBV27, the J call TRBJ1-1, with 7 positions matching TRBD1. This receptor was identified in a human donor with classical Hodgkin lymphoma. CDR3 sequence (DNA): TGTGCCAGCAGTCGAGCCTACATGACAGGGTTTAATTTGAACACTGAAGCTTTCTTT. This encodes CASSRAYMTGFNLNTEAFF.